This TCR beta chain derives from a study of identical twins. Germline assignment: CDR1 DFQATT and CDR2 SNEGSKA (reference sequence). Trimming pared 1 base from V and 5 bases from J, leaving 11 bases between. The CDR3 has 13 residues. General study points: Twin sharing of out-of-frame TCR alpha was underestimated by models in monozygotic pairs. Invariant T cells like MAIT and iNKT could partly confound the zero-insertion analyses.

TCRdb fed the 5' RACE reads into MiXCR, producing one record per CDR3 protein. The table lists about 730,000 distinct CDR3 sequences, less than 25% of them singletons. About this clonotype: The target antigen is unknown.

The data were also submitted as part of a second study, on T cells expressing NK-cell markers. That source reports: Six or seven donors had dominant NKG2C+ clonotypes that comprised roughly 1.0-8% of their CD8+ T cells.

Specimen: PBMCs. The clonotype originates from a woman under 30 in good health. The rearrangement joins TRBV20-1 to TRBJ1-2, with D unresolved. For the CDR3, the DNA is TGCAGTGCTAGAGTCCAAGCCATTTATGGCTACACCTTC. Its protein is CSARVQAIYGYTF.